These 14 T cell receptor beta chains originate from one sample sequenced in a study of beta chain features in type 1 diabetes. General study findings and limits: When Type 1 diabetes patients were examined, their TCRB CDR3s proved moderately but significantly shorter in all four CD4+ subsets.

What was sequenced were expressed TCRB transcripts, since all of the isolated RNA had been reverse transcribed. Profiling relied on immunoSEQ multiplex PCR, and the TCRdb table lists in-frame clones only, not all of them. The table has roughly 400,000 clones, about 10% seen once. Their specific antigens are unknown. Sequencing input: central memory CD4+ T cells from blood. Receptor source: a man aged 25-45 years with type 1 diabetes.

The chain links TRBV4-2 to TRBJ2-1, with D unclear. Trimming cost V 0 bases and J 0 bases, with 9 bases left between them. The CDR3 has 16 residues. Germline lookup yields CDR1 LGHNA and CDR2 YNFKEQ. The DNA for the CDR3 is TGTGCCAGCAGCCAAGAAGGCCGGAGCTCCTACAATGAGCAGTTCTTC. Protein product: CASSQEGRSSYNEQFF.

This clone appeared a few times. This chain links TRBV9 with TRBJ2-5, with 10 nucleotides matching TRBD2. The CDR3 sequence is 19 residues long. Trimming removed 0 bases from V and 4 bases from J; junction bases left unmatched: 15. The V gene's germline CDR1 is SGDLS and CDR2 YYNGEE. As DNA, the CDR3 is TGTGCCAGCAGCGTAGTCCCTAGCGGGAGCCCACTTCCCGGAGAGACCCAGTACTTC. Residues: CASSVVPSGSPLPGETQYF.

The chain joins TRBV14 to TRBJ2-5, with D unclear. The V gene's germline CDR1 is SGHDN and CDR2 FVKESK. The CDR3 contains 13 residues. The V end lost 3 bases, the J end lost 5 bases, and 10 bases lay between the germline ends. CDR3 in DNA: TGTGCCAGCAGCCAGGGGTCTTGGGAGACCCAGTACTTC. It codes for CASSQGSWETQYF.

In this sample, this clone turned up a few times. The chain joins TRBV30 to TRBJ2-1, with 8 nucleotides matching TRBD2. The CDR3 spans 15 residues. Per germline, CDR1 GTSNPN and CDR2 SVGIG (reference sequence). The V gene end was trimmed by 2 bases and the J gene end by 3 bases; junction bases not matched to a gene: 6. CDR3 sequence reads: CAWSRGSGIYNEQFF. In DNA, the CDR3 is TGTGCCTGGAGTAGAGGTAGCGGGATCTACAATGAGCAGTTCTTC. The variable domain in full, completed from reference TRBV30 and TRBJ2-1, reads SQTIHQWPATLVQPVGSPLSLECTVEGTSNPNLYWYRQAAGRGLQLLFYSVGIGQISSEVPQNLSASRPQDRQFILSSKKLLLSDSGFYLCAWSRGSGIYNEQFFGPGTRLTVL.

About this clone itself: Compared with germline, one end of the junction differs, possibly owing to a read error. Here the CDR3 DNA reads TGTGCCAGCAGCCAAGAGGGAAACACCATATATTTT. This codes for CASSQEGNTIYF. The chain combines TRBV4-1 with TRBJ1-3; unclear D gene. The germline CDR1 and CDR2 sequences are MGHRA and YSYEKL. CDR3 length: 12 amino acids.

V gene TRBV9 combines with J gene TRBJ2-3; D gene unclear. Germline V gene sequence: CDR1 SGDLS, CDR2 YYNGEE. CDR3 length: 14 amino acids. V was pared by 0 bases and J by 6 bases, with 11 bases between. CDR3 bases: TGTGCCAGCAGCGTAGGGAACCCCGCGGATACGCAGTATTTT. This codes for CASSVGNPADTQYF.

This clone was found a few times. This chain links TRBV6-6 with TRBJ2-1; a possible D gene is TRBD1 (5 bases). The CDR3 spans 15 residues. Trimming cost V 5 bases and J 0 bases, with 11 bases left between them. Germline V gene lookup returns CDR1 MNHNY and CDR2 SVGAGI (reference sequence). CDR3 in amino acids: CASSRTFSSYNEQFF. As DNA, the CDR3 is TGTGCCAGCAGTCGGACATTCTCCTCCTACAATGAGCAGTTCTTC.

This chain uses TRBV28 with TRBJ2-5, with D perhaps TRBD1 or TRBD2 (5 bases each). The last part of the DNA fits TRBJ2-7 better; the J call may be wrong. The CDR3 length is 14 residues. CDR1 MDHEN and CDR2 SYDVKM come from the germline V gene. CDR3 coding DNA: TGTGCCAGCAGGACCCAAGGGACCTCATACGAGCAGTACTTC. It is translated as CASRTQGTSYEQYF.

This clone was observed a few times. V and J are TRBV6-1 and TRBJ1-1, with 8 bases matching TRBD1. Unmatched junction bases numbered 7, after V lost 4 bases and J lost 3 bases. CDR1 is MNHNS and CDR2 is SASEGT in the germline V gene. CDR3 length equals 15 residues. The CDR3 bases are TGTGCCAGCAGTGGGGTCAGGGGGCAGGACACTGAAGCTTTCTTT. It encodes CASSGVRGQDTEAFF.

The V call is TRBV2, the J call TRBJ1-2; D is uncertain. V lost 0 bases and J 6 bases, leaving 17 bases between the germline ends. Germline CDR1 and CDR2: SNHLY and FYNNEI. The CDR3 sequence is 16 residues long. The CDR3: CASSEARAALGNGYTF. The DNA for the CDR3 is TGTGCCAGCAGTGAAGCGCGGGCGGCATTAGGAAATGGCTACACCTTC.

This clone showed up just a few times. The chain couples TRBV7-2 to TRBJ1-2; 9 positions match TRBD1. The junction had 5 bases not matched to a gene; V was cut back by 4 bases and J by 5 bases. This CDR3 contains 14 residues. Germline CDR1 SGHTA, CDR2 FQGNSA. In nucleotides, the CDR3 is TGTGCCAGCAGCTCCGGGACAGGGAATTATGGCTACACCTTC. Translation gives CASSSGTGNYGYTF.

V gene TRBV2 combines with J gene TRBJ2-7, with TRBD1 as a possible D gene (6 bases). The CDR3 contains 12 residues. Germline CDR1 is SNHLY and CDR2 is FYNNEI. The CDR3 sequence: CAASGQSYEQYF. In DNA form, the CDR3 reads TGTGCGGCGAGTGGACAGTCCTACGAGCAGTACTTC.

This clone was observed a few times. The CDR3 DNA reads as TGCGCCAGCAGCTTGGACTCTGAGCAGTTCTTC. It yields the protein CASSLDSEQFF. This chain links TRBV5-1 with TRBJ2-1; D remains ambiguous. This CDR3 contains 11 residues. Germline-derived CDR1 and CDR2 are SGHRS and YFSETQ. Deletions cut 0 bases from V and 9 bases from J, with 4 bases between.

This clone was counted between two and nine times. The V and J genes are TRBV4-1 and TRBJ2-5; a weak D match, TRBD1 (5 bases). The V end lost 5 bases, the J end lost 2 bases, and 12 bases lay between the germline ends. This CDR3 region has 14 residues. Per germline, CDR1 MGHRA and CDR2 YSYEKL. The CDR3 loop reads CASSSIDRQETQYF. CDR3 nucleotides: TGCGCCAGCAGCTCCATTGACAGACAAGAGACCCAGTACTTC.